The 9 T cell receptor beta chains in this list originate from one sample, sequenced in a study of CD8+CD57+ T cells in acquired aplastic anemia. Genomic DNA templated the TCR beta VDJ and CDR3 profiling. TCRdb used MiXCR to reprocess the reads, holding one entry per CDR3 protein. The table shows some 160,000 distinct CDR3 sequences, with roughly 48% occurring only once. The sequenced patients had an expansion of CD8+CD57+ cells seen by flow cytometry. Sequencing was carried out using sorted CD4+, CD8+, or CD8+CD57+ T cells (not recorded which) from PBMCs. The receptors were gathered from a human donor with aplastic anemia.

The table lists this clonotype with many counts. V and J are TRBV19 and TRBJ1-4; perhaps TRBD1 as D (6 bases). Trimming took 3 bases from V and 7 from J, leaving 12 bases between them. In germline, CDR1 is LNHDA, CDR2 SQIVND (reference sequence). The CDR3 is made up of 14 amino acids. CDR3 in amino acids: CASSIRGLVEKLFF. DNA of the CDR3: TGTGCCAGTAGTATTCGGGGGCTGGTTGAAAAACTGTTTTTT. Combining the CDR3 with reference TRBV19 and TRBJ1-4 gives the whole variable domain DGGITQSPKYLFRKEGQNVTLSCEQNLNHDAMYWYRQDPGQGLRLIYYSQIVNDFQKGDIAEGYSVSREKKESFPLTVTSAQKNPTAFYLCASSIRGLVEKLFFGSGTQLSVL.

The sample holds many counts of this clonotype. The chain employs TRBV12-3 or TRBV12-4 and TRBJ2-1; D is uncertain. There are 15 residues in the CDR3. V was shortened by 7 bases and J by 5 bases, with 18 bases between the two germline ends. DNA of the CDR3: TGTGCCAGCACCGCACCGCCGCGCATGGACAATGAGCAGTTCTTC. Translated, it gives CASTAPPRMDNEQFF.

The CDR3 region has the DNA TGTGCCAGCAGTTACGGACAGGGAAGAGGCGGCTACACCTTC. Its protein is CASSYGQGRGGYTF. This chain joins TRBV6-5 and TRBJ1-2; 8 bases fit TRBD1. Trimming at V came to 2 bases and at J to 8 bases, leaving 7 bases not matched to a gene. CDR3 length: 14 amino acids. Germline assignment: CDR1 MNHEY and CDR2 SVGAGI.

This clonotype has a count of ten or more. The chain is built from TRBV20-1 and TRBJ2-1, with D unresolved. V lost 0 bases and J lost 1, with 7 bases in between. Germline V gives CDR1 DFQATT, CDR2 SNEGSKA (reference sequence). The CDR3 runs to 14 residues. CDR3 nucleotides: TGCAGTGCTAGAGATCCCAGTTCCTACAATGAGCAGTTCTTC. This codes for CSARDPSSYNEQFF.

The chain employs TRBV24-1 and TRBJ2-1, with TRBD1 matching over 8 bases. CDR1 is KGHDR and CDR2 is SFDVKD in the germline V gene. This CDR3 contains 11 residues. After removal of 9 bases from V and 9 bases from J, the junction contained 3 bases not matched to a gene. The CDR3 sequence: CATGQGVEQFF. CDR3 in DNA: TGTGCCACCGGACAGGGAGTTGAGCAGTTCTTC.

The chain joins TRBV6-1 to TRBJ1-2; TRBD1 matches 9 bases. This CDR3 is 15 amino acids long. With V trimmed by 6 bases and J by 9 bases, 14 bases remained unmatched. The germline V gene has CDR1 MNHNS and CDR2 SASEGT. Here the CDR3 reads CASSSTGTGTGSYTF. CDR3 in DNA: TGTGCCAGCAGCTCGACCGGGACAGGGACAGGAAGCTACACCTTC.

This clonotype was found many times. The chain carries TRBV20-1 and TRBJ2-1; 7 bases align to TRBD2. V lost 0 bases and J lost 0; bases outside the gene matches: 2. CDR3 size: 15 residues. Germline CDR1 and CDR2: DFQATT and SNEGSKA (reference sequence). CDR3 protein: CSAREGGSSYNEQFF. CDR3 bases: TGCAGTGCTAGAGAGGGCGGGAGCTCCTACAATGAGCAGTTCTTC.

The chain has TRBV20-1 and TRBJ2-7; 7 nucleotides match TRBD1. The CDR3 length is 13 residues. The trim removed 0 bases at V and 3 bases at J, leaving 2 bases unmatched. Germline V gene sequence: CDR1 DFQATT, CDR2 SNEGSKA (reference sequence). The CDR3, as DNA: TGCAGTGCTAGAGATCGACAGGGCTACGAGCAGTACTTC. Its protein is CSARDRQGYEQYF.

This chain uses TRBV19 with TRBJ2-3; 10 nucleotides align to TRBD2. V lost 8 bases and J lost 4; bases outside the gene matches: 6. The CDR3 runs to 14 residues. The V gene's germline CDR1 is LNHDA and CDR2 SQIVND (reference sequence). CDR3 nucleotides: TGTGCCAGTGGAGTGGGACTAGCGTCAGATACGCAGTATTTT. Protein: CASGVGLASDTQYF. Based on the CDR3 plus reference TRBV19 and TRBJ2-3, the full variable domain is DGGITQSPKYLFRKEGQNVTLSCEQNLNHDAMYWYRQDPGQGLRLIYYSQIVNDFQKGDIAEGYSVSREKKESFPLTVTSAQKNPTAFYLCASGVGLASDTQYFGPGTRLTVL.